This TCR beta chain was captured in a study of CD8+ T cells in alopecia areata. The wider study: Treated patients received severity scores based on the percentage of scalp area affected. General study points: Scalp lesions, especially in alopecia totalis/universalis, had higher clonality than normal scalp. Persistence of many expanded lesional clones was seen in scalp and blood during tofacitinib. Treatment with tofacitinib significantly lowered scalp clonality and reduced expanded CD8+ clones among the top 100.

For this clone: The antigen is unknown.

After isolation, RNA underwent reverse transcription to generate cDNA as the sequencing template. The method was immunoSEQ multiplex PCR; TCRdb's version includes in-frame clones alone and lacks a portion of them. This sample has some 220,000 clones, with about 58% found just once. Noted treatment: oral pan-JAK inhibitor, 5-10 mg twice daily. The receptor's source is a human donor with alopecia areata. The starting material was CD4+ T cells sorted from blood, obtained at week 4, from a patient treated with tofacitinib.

The CDR3 nucleotides are TGCGCCAGCAGCTCCGTCCGGGGCACTGAAGCTTTCTTT. Encoded protein: CASSSVRGTEAFF. The chain couples TRBV5-1 to TRBJ1-1, with D hard to call. This CDR3 region has 13 residues. Trimming stripped 3 bases from V and 4 bases from J, with 10 bases between. The germline V gene encodes CDR1 SGHRS and CDR2 YFSETQ.